This T cell receptor (beta chain) emerged from a study of OX40 agonist ivuxolimab in advanced cancers. Points from the study as a whole: There was clonal expansion of CD4+ and CD8+ blood T cells by week 6 at 0.1 to 3.0 mg/kg. Some of the lowest clonal expansion was seen in partial responders at 0.1-3.0 mg/kg.

In the case of this clone: The antigen remains unidentified.

The CDR3 length is 13 residues. The V end lost 7 bases, the J end lost 3 bases, and 10 bases lay between the germline ends. Per germline, CDR1 LNHDA and CDR2 SQIVND (reference sequence). Sequencing used immunoSEQ multiplex PCR; TCRdb keeps in-frame clones, though not all of them. The data show more than 40,000 clones, about 90% seen once. The chain uses TRBV19 and TRBJ1-5; D perhaps matches TRBD1 (6 bases). This clonotype was obtained from an adult with an advanced solid tumor such as melanoma, head and neck, liver or kidney cancer. Sequenced material: CD4+ or CD8+ T cells sorted from blood, taken in a trial of the OX40 agonist ivuxolimab. The CDR3 loop is CASNDRYNQPQHF. CDR3 bases: TGTGCCAGTAACGACAGGTACAATCAGCCCCAGCATTTT.